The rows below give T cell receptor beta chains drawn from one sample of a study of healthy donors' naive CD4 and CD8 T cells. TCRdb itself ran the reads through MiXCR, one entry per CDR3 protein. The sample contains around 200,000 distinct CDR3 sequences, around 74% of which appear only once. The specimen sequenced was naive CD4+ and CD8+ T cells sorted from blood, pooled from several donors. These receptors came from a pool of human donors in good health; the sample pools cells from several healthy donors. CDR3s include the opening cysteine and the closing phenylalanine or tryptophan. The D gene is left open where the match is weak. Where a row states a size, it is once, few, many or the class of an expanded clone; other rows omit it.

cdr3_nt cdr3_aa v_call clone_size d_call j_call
TGCAGCCTACGCACAGGGGTTTACAATGAGCAGTCCTTC CSLRTGVYNEQSF TRBV29-1 . TRBD1 TRBJ2-1
TGCAGCTTCCGGGATCCTAGGGAAGAGACCCAGTACTTC CSFRDPREETQYF TRBV29-1 . . TRBJ2-5
TGTGCCAGTACTATCAGGACATATGATAGCAATCAGCCCCAGCATTTT CASTIRTYDSNQPQHF TRBV19 once . TRBJ1-5
TGTGCCAGCAGTGTCAGGGGCCCATCCTACGAGCAGTACTTC CASSVRGPSYEQYF TRBV27 . . TRBJ2-7
TGTGCCAGCACCCGGACTAGCGGGAGTTACGAGCAGTACTTC CASTRTSGSYEQYF TRBV6-5 once TRBD2 TRBJ2-7
TGTGCCAGCAGTTACTCGAGCTGGGGCCCGAGCTCCTACGAGCAGTACTTC CASSYSSWGPSSYEQYF TRBV6-2/TRBV6-3 . . TRBJ2-7
TGCAGCGTTGGAAAGGGCGCGGGATACGGGGGCTACACCTTC CSVGKGAGYGGYTF TRBV29-1 few . TRBJ1-2
TGTGCCAGCACCAGCCGGGCAGGGGGCCTCACTGAAGCTTTCTTT CASTSRAGGLTEAFF TRBV19 . TRBD1 TRBJ1-1
TGTGCCAGTAGTACCCAGGGAGGGATTGATGGCTACACCTTC CASSTQGGIDGYTF TRBV19 . . TRBJ1-2
TGTGCCACCAGCAGAGAGCAGGGTTCCTACAATGAGCAGTTCTTC CATSREQGSYNEQFF TRBV15 . . TRBJ2-1
TGCAGCGTTGAAGGCCAGTCATCTAGCACAGATACGCAGTATTTT CSVEGQSSSTDTQYF TRBV29-1 . . TRBJ2-3
TGTGCCAGCAGCCGGGACCGGGGCCAGAACACTGAAGCTTTCTTT CASSRDRGQNTEAFF TRBV6-5 . . TRBJ1-1
TGCAGCGTTGAGTCTGCGCTGAGGGGAACCTACGAGCAGTACTTC CSVESALRGTYEQYF TRBV29-1 . . TRBJ2-7
TGTGCCAGCAGTGAACTCGACAGCAACTCCTACGAGCAGTACTTC CASSELDSNSYEQYF TRBV2 . . TRBJ2-7
TGTGCTAGTGGTTCAGACCCGGAGGGAAAGACCCAGTACTTC CASGSDPEGKTQYF TRBV12-5 . . TRBJ2-5
TGTGCCAGCAGTTACCGCTCTGCAGGATCGAACACTGAAGCTTTCTTT CASSYRSAGSNTEAFF TRBV6-5 . . TRBJ1-1
TGCAGCGCCTTAGCGGGTAGCTCTTACGAGCAGTACTTC CSALAGSSYEQYF TRBV29-1 . TRBD2 TRBJ2-7
TGCAGTGCTAGAGATCCAGGACTAGCGGGCCTGGGAGAGCAGTTCTTC CSARDPGLAGLGEQFF TRBV20-1 . TRBD2 TRBJ2-1
TGTGCCTGGAGTGAGGGCAGAAACTATGGCTACACCTTC CAWSEGRNYGYTF TRBV30 once . TRBJ1-2
TGCAGCATTGAAAGGGCAGAGGGTGTGTACGAGCAGTACTTC CSIERAEGVYEQYF TRBV29-1 . . TRBJ2-7
TGCAGTGCTAGTTCAGCAATGGCTGCAACTAATGAAAAACTGTTTTTT CSASSAMAATNEKLFF TRBV20-1 . . TRBJ1-4
TGCAGTGCCACGGACAGTTATAACACTGAAGCTTTCTTT CSATDSYNTEAFF TRBV20-1 once . TRBJ1-1
TGTGCCAGCAGTTTTGGTCCGAATAATTCACCCCTCCACTTT CASSFGPNNSPLHF TRBV27 . . TRBJ1-6
TGTGCCAGCAGTGAGCTCGCCGGGGCAGGAAACTATGGCTACACCTTC CASSELAGAGNYGYTF TRBV25-1 once . TRBJ1-2
TGCGCCAGCAGCCCCTCTGGGCGGGGTGAACAGTTCTTC CASSPSGRGEQFF TRBV4-3 . . TRBJ2-1
TGTGCCAATAGGGCGGGGGCGAACACTGAAGCTTTCTTT CANRAGANTEAFF TRBV19 . . TRBJ1-1
TGTGCTAGTGGTTTGCCTCGGACAGGGCCGGAGACCCAGTACTTC CASGLPRTGPETQYF TRBV12-5 . TRBD1 TRBJ2-5
TGTGCCAGCAGCCCTCAGGGGGTGTCCTACAATGAGCAGTTCTTC CASSPQGVSYNEQFF TRBV7-9 few TRBD1 TRBJ2-1
TGCAGTGCTAGTTCCCGCGGGATTTACGAGCAGTACTTC CSASSRGIYEQYF TRBV20-1 . . TRBJ2-7
TGTGCCAGCAGTTTGAAGGGGAACCAAGAGACCCAGTACTTC CASSLKGNQETQYF TRBV12-3/TRBV12-4 . . TRBJ2-5
TGTGCCTGGAGTGCCCCAACGCAGGGCAATCAGCCCCAGCATTTT CAWSAPTQGNQPQHF TRBV30 once . TRBJ1-5
TGTGCCAGCAGTTTAGCGGCGGCCAATGAGCAGTTCTTC CASSLAAANEQFF TRBV27 . . TRBJ2-1
TGCAGCGTTTTTCAACAGGGGGCATCTGGGGCCAACGTCCTGACTTTC CSVFQQGASGANVLTF TRBV29-1 . TRBD1 TRBJ2-6
TGCAGCGGAAAAGACGGTGACTACGAGCAGTACTTC CSGKDGDYEQYF TRBV29-1 few . TRBJ2-7
TGCAGCGTTGGGGGACTAGGGTTGGAGACCCAGTACTTC CSVGGLGLETQYF TRBV29-1 . TRBD2 TRBJ2-5
TGTGCCAGCAGTTACTCGTCGGGTTATCAGCCCCAGCATTTT CASSYSSGYQPQHF TRBV6-2/TRBV6-3 . . TRBJ1-5
TGCAGCGTTCAAGTGGGAGTCTACGAGCAGTACTTC CSVQVGVYEQYF TRBV29-1 . . TRBJ2-7
TGTGCCAGCACCCCGACAGGGGATAATTCACCCCTCCACTTT CASTPTGDNSPLHF TRBV12-3/TRBV12-4 . TRBD1 TRBJ1-6
TGTGCCAGCAGACTAGCACGGGTGGGCGCCTACAATGAGCAGTTCTTC CASRLARVGAYNEQFF TRBV7-8 . . TRBJ2-1
TGCAGCGTTGGGCTAAACTATGGCTACACCTTC CSVGLNYGYTF TRBV29-1 . . TRBJ1-2
TGTGCCAGCAGTTACTCGCAGGGTGACACTGAAGCTTTCTTT CASSYSQGDTEAFF TRBV6-2/TRBV6-3 few . TRBJ1-1
TGTGCCAGCAGTATCCTGACTAGCTTTGAGCAGTTCTTC CASSILTSFEQFF TRBV27 . TRBD2 TRBJ2-1
TGCAGCGTTGGCGGTACCGGGACTAGGGGCTATGAGCAGTTCTTC CSVGGTGTRGYEQFF TRBV29-1 . TRBD2 TRBJ2-1
TGCGCCAGCAGCCAAGGACCTATCGGTCAGCCCCAGCATTTT CASSQGPIGQPQHF TRBV4-1 . . TRBJ1-5
TGTGCCACCTCACAGGGATACTCCTACGAGCAGTACTTC CATSQGYSYEQYF TRBV27 . . TRBJ2-7
TGTGCCAGTAGTTTGAGGGGCGGTGACACTGAAGCTTTCTTT CASSLRGGDTEAFF TRBV19 . . TRBJ1-1
TGTGCCAGCAGTATAAACTCCTACGAGCAGTACTTC CASSINSYEQYF TRBV6-1 few . TRBJ2-7
TGCAGTGCACTAGCGGGAAATTACAATGAGCAGTTCTTC CSALAGNYNEQFF TRBV20-1 . TRBD2 TRBJ2-1
TGTGCCAGTAGTTCCGGGACGGATTTTTATGGCTACACCTTC CASSSGTDFYGYTF TRBV19 . . TRBJ1-2
TGTGCCAGCAGGGCGGGACAGGCTTATCAGCCCCAGCATTTT CASRAGQAYQPQHF TRBV6-2/TRBV6-3 few TRBD1 TRBJ1-5
TGTGCCAGTAGTAGGGACAGGGCCTCCTACGAGCAGTACTTC CASSRDRASYEQYF TRBV19 . TRBD1 TRBJ2-7